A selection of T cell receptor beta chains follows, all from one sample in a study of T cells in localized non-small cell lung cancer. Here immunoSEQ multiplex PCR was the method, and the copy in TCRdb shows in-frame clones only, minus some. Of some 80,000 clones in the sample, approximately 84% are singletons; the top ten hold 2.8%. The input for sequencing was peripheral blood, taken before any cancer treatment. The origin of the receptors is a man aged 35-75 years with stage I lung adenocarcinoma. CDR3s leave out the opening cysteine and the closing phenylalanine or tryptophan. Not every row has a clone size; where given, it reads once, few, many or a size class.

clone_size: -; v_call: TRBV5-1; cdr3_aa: ASSLASGAGLSEQY
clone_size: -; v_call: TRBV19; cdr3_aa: ASSGGTGTGDENQPQH
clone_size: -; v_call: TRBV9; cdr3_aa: ASSAGTLAKNIQY
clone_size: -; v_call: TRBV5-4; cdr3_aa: ASSLTSVSSYNEQF
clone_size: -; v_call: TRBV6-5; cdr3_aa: ASSYGLRTEAF
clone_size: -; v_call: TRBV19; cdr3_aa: ASSSGRGETQY
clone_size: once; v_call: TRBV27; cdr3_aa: ASSVRQGATQY
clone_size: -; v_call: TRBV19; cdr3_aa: ASSIRAGDYGYT
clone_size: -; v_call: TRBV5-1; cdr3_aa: ASLMPGEDTQY
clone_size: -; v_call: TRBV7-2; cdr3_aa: ASSLGQNTIY
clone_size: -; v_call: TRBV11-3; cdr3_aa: ASSPNRVSGEQY
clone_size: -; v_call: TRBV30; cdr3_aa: AWYRGYSTEAF
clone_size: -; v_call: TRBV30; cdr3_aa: AWSKGVTGNTIY
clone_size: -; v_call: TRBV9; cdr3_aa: ASSAQGLTNTGELF
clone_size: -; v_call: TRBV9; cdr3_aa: ASSVDHRRDEQY
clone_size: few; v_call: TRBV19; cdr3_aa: ANHRTGAPGANVLT
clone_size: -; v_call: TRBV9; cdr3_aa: ASSLEFSGNTIY
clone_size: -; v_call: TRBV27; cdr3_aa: ASSSFPGQRGQF
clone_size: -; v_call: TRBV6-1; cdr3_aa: ASTTSGGSTDTQY
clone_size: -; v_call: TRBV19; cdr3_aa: ASSSGREQY
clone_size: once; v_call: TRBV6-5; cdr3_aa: ASSPRQQNTEAF
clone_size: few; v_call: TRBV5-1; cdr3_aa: ASSLSNTDTQY
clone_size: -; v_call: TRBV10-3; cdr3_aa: AIGSDFYEQF
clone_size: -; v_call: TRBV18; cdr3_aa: ASYRDMNTEAF
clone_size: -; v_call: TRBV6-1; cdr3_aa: ASRGQSTGELF
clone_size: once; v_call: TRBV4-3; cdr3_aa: ASSRMTDANTGELF
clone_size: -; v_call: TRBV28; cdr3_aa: ASSFGIDRYEQY
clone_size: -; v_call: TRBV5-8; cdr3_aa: ASSLRGNTIY
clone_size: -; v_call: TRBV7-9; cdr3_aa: ASSLGRRVYGYT
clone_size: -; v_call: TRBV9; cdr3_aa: ASSVGTVGELF
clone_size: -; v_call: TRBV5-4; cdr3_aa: ASSRVTGMNTGELF
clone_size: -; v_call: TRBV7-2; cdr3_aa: ASSAGPNTEAF
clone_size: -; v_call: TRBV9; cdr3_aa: ASSVGDRGIYEQY
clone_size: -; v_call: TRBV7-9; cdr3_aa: ASSLGDIPGNTIY
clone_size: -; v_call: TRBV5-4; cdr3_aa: ASSGGTGSVYGYT
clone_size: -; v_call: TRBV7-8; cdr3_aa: ASSLSASPGELF
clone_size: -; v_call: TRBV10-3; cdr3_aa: AIGQGRAYEQY
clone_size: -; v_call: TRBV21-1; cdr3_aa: ASSKRSPDTQY
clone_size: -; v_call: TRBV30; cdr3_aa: ACRDTVTGELF
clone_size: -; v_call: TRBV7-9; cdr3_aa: ASSLSGAHQETQY
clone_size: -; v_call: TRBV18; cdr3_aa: ASSSEGADQPQH
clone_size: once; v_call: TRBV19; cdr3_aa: ASSRIPGLATGELF
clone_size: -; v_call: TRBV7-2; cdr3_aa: ASSLSNRERKVLTHN
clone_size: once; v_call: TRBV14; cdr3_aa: ASSLRTSGGSDTQY
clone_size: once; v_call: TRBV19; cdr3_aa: ASSLGQGITDTQY
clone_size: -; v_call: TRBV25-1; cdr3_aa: ASRHQGNGGNTIY
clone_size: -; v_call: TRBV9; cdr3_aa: ASSVALGQNYEQY
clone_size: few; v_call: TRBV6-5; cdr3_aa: ASRAAKSEAF
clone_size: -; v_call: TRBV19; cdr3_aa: ASSIDPEWNEQF
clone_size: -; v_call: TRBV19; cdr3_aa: ATSDRAKSEQY
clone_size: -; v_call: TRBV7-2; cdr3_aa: ASSPRLAGLGDEQF
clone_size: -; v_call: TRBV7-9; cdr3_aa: ASSLGTVVGYT
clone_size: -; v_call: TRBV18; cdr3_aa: ASSLGQGASQPQH
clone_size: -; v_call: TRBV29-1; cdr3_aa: SVQGETEAF
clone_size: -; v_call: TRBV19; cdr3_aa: ASSIVGNEQF
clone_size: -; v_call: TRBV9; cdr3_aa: ASSVRLAGYNEQF
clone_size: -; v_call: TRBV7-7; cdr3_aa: ASSPSGGAPGTDTQY
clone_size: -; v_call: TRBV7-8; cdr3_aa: ASSLGLVSNEKLF